Each of the 21 T cell receptor beta chains below was sequenced from the same sample in a study of T cell repertoires in cytomegalovirus infection. One entry per CDR3 protein, called by TCRdb with MiXCR from the reads. The sample lists about 310,000 distinct CDR3 sequences; under 20% were seen once. Sequenced material: PBMCs. The source is a human donor in good health (CMV status not recorded). Some clones in this sample may be carry-over from other donors' samples.

This clonotype has a handful of counts. The chain combines TRBV7-3 with TRBJ1-4; tentatively, D is TRBD1 (5 bases). This CDR3 has 17 residues. The germline V gene encodes CDR1 SGHTA and CDR2 FQGTGA. V was shortened by 5 bases and J by 6 bases, with 22 bases between the two germline ends. CDR3 residues: CASSPPPREGMDEKLFF. The CDR3 coding sequence is TGTGCCAGCAGCCCCCCCCCCCGTGAGGGGATGGATGAAAAACTGTTTTTT.

The sample holds many counts of this clonotype. This chain uses TRBV7-2 with TRBJ1-5, with D uncertain. The CDR3 sequence is 14 residues long. Germline V lookup: CDR1 SGHTA, CDR2 FQGNSA. V was clipped by 3 bases and J by 5 bases, with 11 bases between them. The CDR3 DNA sequence: TGTGCCAGCAGCTTTTTTCGCCAAGATCAGCCCCAGCATTTT. Protein: CASSFFRQDQPQHF.

The rearrangement uses TRBV19 and TRBJ1-2, with D uncertain. CDR1 is LNHDA and CDR2 is SQIVND in the germline V gene (reference sequence). Between the trimmed V and J ends, which lost 5 bases and 3 bases, there was a span of 19 bases. The length of the CDR3 is 16 residues. CDR3: CASSDASPMLYYGYTF. The CDR3 DNA reads as TGTGCCAGTAGTGACGCGTCGCCGATGCTTTACTATGGCTACACCTTC.

The table lists this clonotype with many counts. The V and J genes are TRBV6-2 or TRBV6-3 and TRBJ2-7, with D uncertain. This CDR3 is built from 16 residues. CDR1 MNHEY and CDR2 SVGEGT come from the germline V gene. V shed 0 bases and J shed 3 bases, with 15 bases lying between them. This chain's CDR3 is CASSYSPWVRHYEQYF. CDR3 coding DNA: TGTGCCAGCAGTTACTCCCCGTGGGTCAGACACTACGAGCAGTACTTC.

This clonotype came up many times. The V and J genes are TRBV7-2 and TRBJ2-1, with D maybe TRBD2 (7 bases). Per the germline V gene, CDR1 is SGHTA and CDR2 is FQGNSA. The CDR3 totals 15 residues. The ends were cut back, 7 bases at V and 6 bases at J, with 19 bases in the middle. CDR3 protein: CASTQGGGPFNEQFF. CDR3 DNA sequence: TGTGCCAGCACCCAGGGCGGGGGCCCCTTCAATGAGCAGTTCTTC. Supplemented by reference TRBV7-2 and TRBJ2-1, the full variable domain reads GAGVSQSPSNKVTEKGKDVELRCDPISGHTALYWYRQSLGQGLEFLIYFQGNSAPDKSGLPSDRFSAERTGGSVSTLTIQRTQQEDSAVYLCASTQGGGPFNEQFFGPGTRLTVL.

The chain uses TRBV4-1 and TRBJ1-4; 9 bases line up with TRBD1. CDR1 MGHRA and CDR2 YSYEKL come from the germline V gene. V dropped 1 base and J dropped 2; count of bases not matched to a gene: 17. This CDR3 has 21 amino acids. The CDR3 region is CASSQAVTRDRASRTNEKLFF. The CDR3 DNA sequence: TGCGCCAGCAGCCAAGCGGTCACACGGGACAGGGCCTCAAGGACTAATGAAAAACTGTTTTTT.

At least ten counts were recorded for this clonotype. DNA for the CDR3: TGTGCCAGCAGCCATACCAAAGAGACCCAGTACTTC. It yields the protein CASSHTKETQYF. The chain is built from TRBV7-2 and TRBJ2-5; D is unresolved. The CDR3 length is 12 residues. In germline, CDR1 is SGHTA, CDR2 FQGNSA. The V end was cut by 5 bases, the J end by 3 bases, with 7 bases between.

This chain links TRBV11-3 with TRBJ2-3, with a tentative D call TRBD2 (6 bases). CDR1 SGHNT and CDR2 YENEEA come from the germline V gene. The CDR3 covers 13 residues. V was clipped by 5 bases and J by 10 bases, with 16 bases between them. The CDR3: CASSPGTSTAQYF. The DNA of the CDR3 is TGTGCCAGCAGCCCCGGGACTTCGACCGCGCAGTATTTT. Looking up the rest from reference TRBV11-3 and TRBJ2-3 gives the full variable domain: EAGVVQSPRYKIIEKKQPVAFWCNPISGHNTLYWYLQNLGQGPELLIRYENEEAVDDSQLPKDRFSAERLKGVDSTLKIQPAELGDSAVYLCASSPGTSTAQYFGPGTRLTVL.

The chain is built from TRBV4-3 and TRBJ2-6, with D maybe TRBD1 (5 bases). This CDR3 comprises 17 residues. Germline V gene lookup returns CDR1 LGHNA and CDR2 YSLEER. With 0 bases removed from V and 0 bases from J, the gap between germline ends came to 9 bases. DNA of the CDR3: TGCGCCAGCAGCCAAGATGGGGCCCGCTCTGGGGCCAACGTCCTGACTTTC. Protein sequence: CASSQDGARSGANVLTF.

This clonotype was observed at least ten times. V gene TRBV7-2 combines with J gene TRBJ2-6; D perhaps matches TRBD2 (6 bases). The CDR3 length is 19 residues. Trimming removed 5 bases at V and 4 bases at J, with 24 bases between. Germline V gene sequence: CDR1 SGHTA, CDR2 FQGNSA. The CDR3 DNA reads TGTGCCAGCAGCCCAAGGAGTATCTCTGGGACTGCCGGGGCCAACGTCCTGACTTTC. It translates to CASSPRSISGTAGANVLTF.

There are a few counts of this clonotype. J is TRBJ2-1 and V is TRBV28, with D maybe TRBD2 (7 bases). The V gene lost 5 bases and the J gene lost 10 bases, with 18 bases spanning the gap. Germline assignment: CDR1 MDHEN and CDR2 SYDVKM. The CDR3 extends over 14 amino acids. The CDR3 nucleotides read TGTGCCAGCAGTCCCTGGGGGGGGGCTTGGGAGCAGTTCTTC. It translates to CASSPWGGAWEQFF.

The chain carries TRBV10-3 and TRBJ2-5, with TRBD2 matching over 10 bases. The CDR3 contains 16 residues. Germline CDR1 ENHRY, CDR2 SYGVKD. The J segment lost 3 bases and the V segment lost 2 bases, leaving 6 bases of the junction unmatched. As DNA, the CDR3 is TGTGCCATCAGTGAGAGGCGCAGCGGGGGGGAAGAGACCCAGTACTTC. Protein product: CAISERRSGGEETQYF.

V usage is TRBV7-4 and J usage is TRBJ1-4; 8 bases map to TRBD1. There are 14 residues in the CDR3. Germline CDR1 reads SGHVT; CDR2 reads SQSDAQ. V lost 5 bases, J lost 7 bases, and 6 bases stayed unmatched. DNA of the CDR3: TGTGCCAGCAGCCGCCGGGACAGGAGTGAAAAACTGTTTTTT. It yields the protein CASSRRDRSEKLFF.

There are a few counts of this clonotype. V is TRBV12-3 or TRBV12-4 and J is TRBJ2-5; TRBD2 matches at 8 bases. The V gene end was trimmed by 3 bases and the J gene end by 5 bases; junction bases not matched to a gene: 8. The CDR3 covers 15 residues. The CDR3 spells CASSLAGTSGETQYF. The CDR3 DNA is TGTGCCAGCAGTTTGGCCGGGACTAGTGGGGAGACCCAGTACTTC.

CDR3 sequence reads: CASSLAQGANEKLFF. The CDR3 DNA follows: TGTGCCAGCAGCTTGGCGCAGGGGGCTAATGAAAAACTGTTTTTT. The chain links TRBV5-6 to TRBJ1-4; 7 positions agree with TRBD1. Germline V gene lookup returns CDR1 SGHDT and CDR2 YYEEEE. The CDR3 covers 15 residues. The ends lost 0 bases at V and 3 bases at J; junction bases unmatched: 2.

The chain couples TRBV12-3 or TRBV12-4 to TRBJ1-6; no clear D. The germline V and J ends were trimmed by 2 bases and 9 bases, with 11 bases remaining between them. The CDR3 has 14 residues. CDR3 residues: CASSLRVPGSPLHF. The CDR3 DNA reads as TGTGCCAGCAGTTTACGAGTTCCAGGTTCACCCCTCCACTTT.

This clonotype was seen repeatedly, ten times or more. The rearrangement links TRBV12-3 or TRBV12-4 to TRBJ1-1; D gene ambiguous. V gave up 5 bases and J gave up 1 base, with 14 bases separating them. The length of the CDR3 is 15 residues. CDR3 nucleotide sequence: TGTGCCAGCAGTCCCCAGGCTGGTCCGAACACTGAAGCTTTCTTT. Translating it yields CASSPQAGPNTEAFF.

The chain joins TRBV7-2 to TRBJ2-3; no firm D call. Germline V gene lookup returns CDR1 SGHTA and CDR2 FQGNSA. This CDR3 region has 15 residues. Trimming removed 4 bases from V and 7 bases from J, with 18 bases in between. CDR3 sequence: CASSYSVLERNTQYF. CDR3 nucleotide sequence: TGTGCCAGCAGCTACTCAGTTTTGGAACGAAATACGCAGTATTTT. Using reference TRBV7-2 and TRBJ2-3 for the parts outside the CDR3, the full variable domain is GAGVSQSPSNKVTEKGKDVELRCDPISGHTALYWYRQSLGQGLEFLIYFQGNSAPDKSGLPSDRFSAERTGGSVSTLTIQRTQQEDSAVYLCASSYSVLERNTQYFGPGTRLTVL.

This clonotype was seen only a few times. This chain links TRBV20-1 with TRBJ1-4; 9 positions match TRBD1. V lost 5 bases to trimming and J lost 6 bases; unmatched junction nucleotides: 7. This CDR3 is built from 14 residues. The germline V gene encodes CDR1 DFQATT and CDR2 SNEGSKA (reference sequence). The CDR3 nucleotides read TGCAGTGCTCCCCGGAGGGACAGGGATGAAAAACTGTTTTTT. Translated: CSAPRRDRDEKLFF.

J is TRBJ1-2 and V is TRBV3-1; TRBD1 aligns across 9 bases. Germline trimming cut 3 bases from V and 8 bases from J; bases unmatched to any gene: 7. Germline CDR1 and CDR2: LGHDT and YNNKEL (reference sequence). The CDR3 has 14 amino acids. This chain's CDR3 is CASSQGQGVNGYTF. As DNA, the CDR3 is TGTGCCAGCAGCCAGGGACAGGGAGTAAACGGCTACACCTTC.

CDR3 sequence: CASSIAGTSGGLNEQFF. The CDR3 nucleotides are TGTGCCAGCAGCATTGCCGGGACTAGCGGGGGGCTTAATGAGCAGTTCTTC. The J gene is TRBJ2-1, the V gene TRBV7-3, with 15 bases aligning to TRBD2. J gave up 7 bases and V 5 bases, and 9 bases lay outside the gene matches. The CDR3 has 17 residues. Germline assignment: CDR1 SGHTA and CDR2 FQGTGA.